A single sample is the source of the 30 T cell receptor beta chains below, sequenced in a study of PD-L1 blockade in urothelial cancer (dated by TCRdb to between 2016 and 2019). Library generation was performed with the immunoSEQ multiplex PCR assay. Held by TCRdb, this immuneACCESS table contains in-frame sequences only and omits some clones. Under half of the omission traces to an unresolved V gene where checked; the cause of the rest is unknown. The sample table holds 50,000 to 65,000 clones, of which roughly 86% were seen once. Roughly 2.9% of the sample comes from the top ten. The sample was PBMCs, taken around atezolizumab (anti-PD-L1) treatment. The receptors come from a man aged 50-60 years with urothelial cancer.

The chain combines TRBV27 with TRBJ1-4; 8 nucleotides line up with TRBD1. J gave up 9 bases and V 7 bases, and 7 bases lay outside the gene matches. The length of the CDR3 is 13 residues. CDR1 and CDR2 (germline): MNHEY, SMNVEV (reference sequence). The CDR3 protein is CASTGQGLKKLFF. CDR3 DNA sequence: TGTGCCAGCACCGGACAGGGACTGAAAAAACTGTTTTTT.

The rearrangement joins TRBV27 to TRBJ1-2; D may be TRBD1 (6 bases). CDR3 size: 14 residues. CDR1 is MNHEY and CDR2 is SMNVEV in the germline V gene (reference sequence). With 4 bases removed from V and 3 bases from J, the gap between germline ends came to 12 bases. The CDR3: CASSSSYRDYGYTF. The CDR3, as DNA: TGTGCCAGCAGTTCCAGCTACAGGGACTATGGCTACACCTTC.

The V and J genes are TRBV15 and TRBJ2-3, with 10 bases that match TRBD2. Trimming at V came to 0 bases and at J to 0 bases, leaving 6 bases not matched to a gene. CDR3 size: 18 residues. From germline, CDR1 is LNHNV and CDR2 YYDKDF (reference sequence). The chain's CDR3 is CATSRDFGLAESTDTQYF. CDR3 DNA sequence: TGTGCCACCAGCAGAGATTTCGGACTAGCGGAAAGCACAGATACGCAGTATTTT.

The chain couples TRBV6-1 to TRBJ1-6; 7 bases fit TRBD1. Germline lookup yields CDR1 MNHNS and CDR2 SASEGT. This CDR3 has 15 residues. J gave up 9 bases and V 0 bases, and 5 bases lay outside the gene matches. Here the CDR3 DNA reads TGTGCCAGCAGTGAAGCCGGGACAGTTGTTTCACCCCTCCACTTT. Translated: CASSEAGTVVSPLHF.

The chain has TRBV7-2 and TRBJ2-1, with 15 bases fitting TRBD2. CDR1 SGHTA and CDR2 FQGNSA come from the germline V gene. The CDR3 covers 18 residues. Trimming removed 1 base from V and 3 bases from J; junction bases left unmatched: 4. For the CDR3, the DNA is TGTGCCAGCAGCTTAGAAGGGACTAGCGGGAGGTACTACAATGAGCAGTTCTTC. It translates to CASSLEGTSGRYYNEQFF.

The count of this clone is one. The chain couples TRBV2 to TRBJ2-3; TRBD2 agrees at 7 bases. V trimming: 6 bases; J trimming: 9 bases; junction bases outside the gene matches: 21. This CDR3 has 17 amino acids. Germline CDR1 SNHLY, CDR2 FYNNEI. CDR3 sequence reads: CASSPLVAGTLYATQYF. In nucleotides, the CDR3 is TGTGCCAGCAGCCCCTTAGTAGCGGGTACCCTTTATGCAACGCAGTATTTT.

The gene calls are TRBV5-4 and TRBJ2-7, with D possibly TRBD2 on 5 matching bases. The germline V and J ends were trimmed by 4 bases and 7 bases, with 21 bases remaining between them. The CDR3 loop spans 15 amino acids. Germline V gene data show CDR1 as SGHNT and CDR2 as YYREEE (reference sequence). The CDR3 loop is CASSPDRRPEGEQYF. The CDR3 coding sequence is TGTGCCAGCAGCCCGGACCGACGACCCGAGGGAGAGCAGTACTTC. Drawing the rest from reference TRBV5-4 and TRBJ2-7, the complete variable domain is ETGVTQSPTHLIKTRGQQVTLRCSSQSGHNTVSWYQQALGQGPQFIFQYYREEENGRGNFPPRFSGLQFPNYSSELNVNALELDDSALYLCASSPDRRPEGEQYFGPGTRLTVT.

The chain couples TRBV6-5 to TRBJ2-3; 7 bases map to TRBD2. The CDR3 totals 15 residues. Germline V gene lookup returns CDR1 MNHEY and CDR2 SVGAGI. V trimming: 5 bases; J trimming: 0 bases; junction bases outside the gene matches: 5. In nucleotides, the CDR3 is TGTGCCAGCAGTACGGGACTATCTAGCACAGATACGCAGTATTTT. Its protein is CASSTGLSSTDTQYF.

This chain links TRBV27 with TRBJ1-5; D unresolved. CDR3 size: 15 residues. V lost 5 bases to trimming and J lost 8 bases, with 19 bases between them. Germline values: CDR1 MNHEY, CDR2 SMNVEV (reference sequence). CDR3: CASSRVDGLLEPQHF. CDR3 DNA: TGTGCCAGCAGTCGCGTCGACGGACTACTGGAGCCCCAGCATTTT.

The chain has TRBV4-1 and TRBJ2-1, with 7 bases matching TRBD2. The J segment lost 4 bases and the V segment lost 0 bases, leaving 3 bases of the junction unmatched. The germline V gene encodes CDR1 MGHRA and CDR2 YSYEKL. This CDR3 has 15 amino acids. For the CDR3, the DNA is TGCGCCAGCAGCCAAGAAGCGGGAACGTACAATGAGCAGTTCTTC. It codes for CASSQEAGTYNEQFF.

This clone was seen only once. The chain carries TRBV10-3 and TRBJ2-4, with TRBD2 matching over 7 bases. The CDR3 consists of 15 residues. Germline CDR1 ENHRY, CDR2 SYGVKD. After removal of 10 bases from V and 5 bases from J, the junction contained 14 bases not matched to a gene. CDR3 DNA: TGTGCCACCAACGACGCCGGGGGGAGAGAAAACATTCAGTACTTC. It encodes CATNDAGGRENIQYF.

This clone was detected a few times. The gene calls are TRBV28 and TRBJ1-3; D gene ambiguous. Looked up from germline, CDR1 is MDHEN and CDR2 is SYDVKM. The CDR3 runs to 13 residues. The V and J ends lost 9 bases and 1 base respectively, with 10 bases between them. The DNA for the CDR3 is TGTGCCAGAGCGTCTGATTCTGGAAACACCATATATTTT. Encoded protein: CARASDSGNTIYF.

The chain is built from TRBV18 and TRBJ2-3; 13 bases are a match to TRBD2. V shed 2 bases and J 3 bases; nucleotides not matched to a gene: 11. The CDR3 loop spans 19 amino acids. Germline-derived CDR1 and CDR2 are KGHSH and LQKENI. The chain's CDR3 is CASSPRRTSGGSSTDTQYF. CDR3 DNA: TGTGCCAGCTCACCAAGGCGGACTAGCGGGGGTTCGAGTACAGATACGCAGTATTTT. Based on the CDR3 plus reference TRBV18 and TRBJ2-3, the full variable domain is NAGVMQNPRHLVRRRGQEARLRCSPMKGHSHVYWYRQLPEEGLKFMVYLQKENIIDESGMPKERFSAEFPKEGPSILRIQQVVRGDSAAYFCASSPRRTSGGSSTDTQYFGPGTRLTVL.

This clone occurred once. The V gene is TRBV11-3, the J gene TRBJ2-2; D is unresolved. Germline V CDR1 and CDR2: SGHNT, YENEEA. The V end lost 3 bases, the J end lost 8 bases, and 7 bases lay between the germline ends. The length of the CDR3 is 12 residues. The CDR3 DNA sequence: TGTGCCAGCAGCTTGGGCTCTGGGGAGCTGTTTTTT. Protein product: CASSLGSGELFF. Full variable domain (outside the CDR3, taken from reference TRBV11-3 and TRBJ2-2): EAGVVQSPRYKIIEKKQPVAFWCNPISGHNTLYWYLQNLGQGPELLIRYENEEAVDDSQLPKDRFSAERLKGVDSTLKIQPAELGDSAVYLCASSLGSGELFFGEGSRLTVL.

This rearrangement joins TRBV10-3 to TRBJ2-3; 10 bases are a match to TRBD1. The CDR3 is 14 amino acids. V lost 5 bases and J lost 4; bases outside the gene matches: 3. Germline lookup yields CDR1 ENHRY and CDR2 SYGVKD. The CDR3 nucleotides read TGTGCCATCAGTAAGGACAGGGGGGCAGATACGCAGTATTTT. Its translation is CAISKDRGADTQYF.

The CDR3, as DNA: TGTGCCAGCTCCCCCCAGGGGGTCAACTATGGCTACACCTTC. This encodes CASSPQGVNYGYTF. The chain couples TRBV18 to TRBJ1-2, with 7 bases matching TRBD1. CDR1 and CDR2 from the germline V gene are KGHSH and LQKENI. V trimming: 6 bases; J trimming: 2 bases; junction bases outside the gene matches: 6. The CDR3 is 14 residues long.

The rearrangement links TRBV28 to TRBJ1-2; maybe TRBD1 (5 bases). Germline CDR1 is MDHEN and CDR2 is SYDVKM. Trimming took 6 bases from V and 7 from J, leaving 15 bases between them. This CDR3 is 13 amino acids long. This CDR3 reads CASSLGGVGGYTF. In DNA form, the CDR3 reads TGTGCCAGCAGCCTGGGGGGAGTGGGTGGCTACACCTTC.

CDR3 DNA sequence: TGTGCCAGCAGTTTAGCGGGACAGGGTGCAAGCAATCAGCCCCAGCATTTT. Residues: CASSLAGQGASNQPQHF. The chain combines TRBV28 with TRBJ1-5, with 9 bases that match TRBD1. Germline V gene lookup returns CDR1 MDHEN and CDR2 SYDVKM. V lost 2 bases and J lost 1; bases outside the gene matches: 6. CDR3 size: 17 residues.

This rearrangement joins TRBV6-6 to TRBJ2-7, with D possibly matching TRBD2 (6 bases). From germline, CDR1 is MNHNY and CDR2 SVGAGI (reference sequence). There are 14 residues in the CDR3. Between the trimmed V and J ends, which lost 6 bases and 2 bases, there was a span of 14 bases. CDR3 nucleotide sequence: TGTGCCAGCAGCCTTACGGAGGGGCCCTACGAGCAGTACTTC. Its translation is CASSLTEGPYEQYF.

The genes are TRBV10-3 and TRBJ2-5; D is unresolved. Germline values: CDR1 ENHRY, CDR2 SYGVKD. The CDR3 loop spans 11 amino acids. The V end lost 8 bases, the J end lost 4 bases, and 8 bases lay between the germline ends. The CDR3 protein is CAIGLRETQYF. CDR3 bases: TGTGCCATCGGTCTGAGAGAGACCCAGTACTTC.

CDR3 nucleotides: TGTGCCAGCAGCTTAGGGGGACATCGTGGATACGAGCAGTACTTC. This translates into CASSLGGHRGYEQYF. The chain combines TRBV7-9 with TRBJ2-7, with a possible D match to TRBD1 (6 bases). V gave up 1 base and J gave up 4 bases, with 14 bases separating them. Germline V gives CDR1 SEHNR, CDR2 FQNEAQ (reference sequence). The CDR3 spans 15 residues.

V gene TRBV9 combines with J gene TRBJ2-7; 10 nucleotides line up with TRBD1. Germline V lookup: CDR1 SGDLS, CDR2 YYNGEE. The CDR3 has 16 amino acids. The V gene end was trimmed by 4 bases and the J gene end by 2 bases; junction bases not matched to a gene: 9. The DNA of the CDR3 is TGTGCCAGCAGCCGGACAGGGGGACCCCCCACCTACGAGCAGTACTTC. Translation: CASSRTGGPPTYEQYF.

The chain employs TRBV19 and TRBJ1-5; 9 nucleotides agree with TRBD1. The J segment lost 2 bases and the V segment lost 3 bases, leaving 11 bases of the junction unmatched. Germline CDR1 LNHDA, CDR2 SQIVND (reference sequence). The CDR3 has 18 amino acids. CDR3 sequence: CASSIGDRAGKGNQPQHF. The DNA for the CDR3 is TGTGCCAGTAGTATTGGGGACAGGGCCGGGAAGGGCAATCAGCCCCAGCATTTT.

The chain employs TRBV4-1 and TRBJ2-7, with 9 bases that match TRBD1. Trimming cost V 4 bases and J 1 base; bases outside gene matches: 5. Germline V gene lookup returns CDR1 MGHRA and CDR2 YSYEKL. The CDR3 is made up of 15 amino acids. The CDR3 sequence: CASSPWTGDSYEQYF. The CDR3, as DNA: TGCGCCAGCAGCCCGTGGACAGGGGATTCCTACGAGCAGTACTTC.

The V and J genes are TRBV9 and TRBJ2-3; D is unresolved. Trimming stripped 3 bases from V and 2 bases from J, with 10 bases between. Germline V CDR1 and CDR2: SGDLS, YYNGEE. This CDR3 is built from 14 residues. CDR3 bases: TGTGCCAGCAGCGCGAGGAAGAACACAGATACGCAGTATTTT. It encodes CASSARKNTDTQYF.

CDR3 DNA sequence: TGTGCCTGGAGTCCACGCCGGACTAGCGGGAGGGATACGCAGTATTTT. Amino acids: CAWSPRRTSGRDTQYF. The chain joins TRBV30 to TRBJ2-3; 14 nucleotides line up with TRBD2. CDR1 GTSNPN and CDR2 SVGIG come from the germline V gene (reference sequence). The CDR3 sequence is 16 residues long. V was pared by 2 bases and J by 6 bases, with 7 bases of the junction left unmatched.

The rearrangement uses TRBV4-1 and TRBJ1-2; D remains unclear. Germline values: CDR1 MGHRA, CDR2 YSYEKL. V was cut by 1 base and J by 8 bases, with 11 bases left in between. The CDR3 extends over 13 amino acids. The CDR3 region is CASSQGPFGGYTF. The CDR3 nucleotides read TGCGCCAGCAGCCAAGGCCCGTTCGGGGGCTACACCTTC.

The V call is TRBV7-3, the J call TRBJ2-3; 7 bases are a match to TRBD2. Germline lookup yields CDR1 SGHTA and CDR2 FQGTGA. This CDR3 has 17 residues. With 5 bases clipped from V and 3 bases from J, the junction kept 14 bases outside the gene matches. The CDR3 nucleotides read TGTGCCAGCAGCCCAACGGGGGGAATGGTCGGGACAGATACGCAGTATTTT. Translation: CASSPTGGMVGTDTQYF.

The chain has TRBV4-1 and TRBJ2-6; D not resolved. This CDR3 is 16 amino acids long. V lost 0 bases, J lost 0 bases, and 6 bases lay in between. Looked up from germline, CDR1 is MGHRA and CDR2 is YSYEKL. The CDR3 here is CASSQDLSSGANVLTF. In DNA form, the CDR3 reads TGCGCCAGCAGCCAAGATCTGAGCTCTGGGGCCAACGTCCTGACTTTC.

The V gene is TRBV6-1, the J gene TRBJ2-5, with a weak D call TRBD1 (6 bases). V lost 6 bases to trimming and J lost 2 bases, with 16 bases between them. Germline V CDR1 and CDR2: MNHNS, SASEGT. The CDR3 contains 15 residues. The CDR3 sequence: CASRANHGQQETQYF. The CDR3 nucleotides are TGTGCCAGCAGGGCTAACCACGGACAGCAAGAGACCCAGTACTTC.